The rows below give T cell receptor beta chains drawn from one sample of a study of shared clonotypes between healthy human individuals. Clones were read by immunoSEQ multiplex PCR, and TCRdb kept only the in-frame ones, dropping some. The sample lists about 2 million clones; about 95% were seen once. The sample comprised naive CD8+ T cells sorted from blood. The receptors here all came from a man aged 18 to 29 in good health. The CDR3 runs from the conserved cysteine through the conserved F or W. The D gene is left open where the match is weak. Rows may omit the clone size; those that give it use once, few, many or a size class.

J: TRBJ2-7; V: TRBV4-1; size: NA; D: TRBD1; DNA: TGCGCCGCCTCAGCAACAGGGGTCGGCTACGAGCAGTACTTC; CDR3: CAASATGVGYEQYF
J: TRBJ1-1; V: TRBV6-5; size: NA; D: NA; DNA: TGTGCCAGCAGTTACAAGGGAATTAGGGCTGAAGCTTTCTTT; CDR3: CASSYKGIRAEAFF
J: TRBJ2-7; V: TRBV4-3; size: NA; D: NA; DNA: TGCGCCAGCAGCCAAGATATGCTGGGAGACGAGCAGTACTTC; CDR3: CASSQDMLGDEQYF
J: TRBJ2-7; V: TRBV27; size: NA; D: TRBD2; DNA: TGTGCCAGCAGTTTCGGACTAGCCTACGAGCAGTACTTC; CDR3: CASSFGLAYEQYF
J: TRBJ2-7; V: TRBV6-5; size: NA; D: NA; DNA: TGTGCCAGCAGTTGGCGTCGCTTGAACAACTACGAGCAGTACTTC; CDR3: CASSWRRLNNYEQYF
J: TRBJ2-7; V: TRBV4-1; size: NA; D: TRBD1; DNA: TGCGCCAGCAGCGCACGGACAGGCTACGAGCAGTACTTC; CDR3: CASSARTGYEQYF
J: TRBJ1-5; V: TRBV6-6; size: once; D: TRBD1; DNA: TGTGCCAGCAGTTACGAGGACAGGGCTCAGCCCCAGCATTTT; CDR3: CASSYEDRAQPQHF
J: TRBJ1-6; V: TRBV28; size: NA; D: NA; DNA: TGTGCCAGCAGTTTAGGCGTGGGGGGCGGAGAAGATGCCCTCCACTTT; CDR3: CASSLGVGGGEDALHF
J: TRBJ2-7; V: TRBV27; size: NA; D: TRBD1; DNA: TGTGCCAGCAGTTTCTACCAGGGGGCGCGATACGAGCAGTACTTC; CDR3: CASSFYQGARYEQYF
J: TRBJ2-7; V: TRBV5-8; size: NA; D: NA; DNA: TGTGCCAGCAGCTTGCCTATTGGTACCTACGAGCAGTACTTC; CDR3: CASSLPIGTYEQYF
J: TRBJ2-7; V: TRBV6-1; size: NA; D: TRBD1; DNA: TGTGCCACGGGACAGAGAGAATACGAGCAGTACTTC; CDR3: CATGQREYEQYF
J: TRBJ2-2; V: TRBV7-9; size: NA; D: TRBD1; DNA: TGTGCCAGCAGCCTGACAGGGGGGTCTCCCGGGGAGCTGTTTTTT; CDR3: CASSLTGGSPGELFF
J: TRBJ2-7; V: TRBV9; size: NA; D: NA; DNA: TGTGCCAGCAGCGCCGATCCATCGAGGGCTGGTTCCTACGAGCAGTACTTC; CDR3: CASSADPSRAGSYEQYF
J: TRBJ2-7; V: TRBV6-1; size: NA; D: NA; DNA: TGTGCCAGCAGTAAAGGGATCTACGAGCAGTACTTC; CDR3: CASSKGIYEQYF
J: TRBJ1-5; V: TRBV6-1; size: NA; D: NA; DNA: TGTGCCAGCAGACCCCTTTTGGACGTACCCCAGCATTTT; CDR3: CASRPLLDVPQHF
J: TRBJ1-4; V: TRBV7-9; size: NA; D: NA; DNA: TGTGCCAGCAGCCCACTGACAGGACCACTTAATGAAAAACTGTTTTTT; CDR3: CASSPLTGPLNEKLFF
J: TRBJ2-3; V: TRBV4-1; size: NA; D: TRBD2; DNA: TGCGCCAGCAGCCAAGATCGCAGCGGGGGGGCCGGGCAGTATTTT; CDR3: CASSQDRSGGAGQYF
J: TRBJ2-1; V: TRBV19; size: NA; D: TRBD1; DNA: TGTGCCAGTAGCATTACAGGGGGGATCTCGGATGAGCAGTTCTTC; CDR3: CASSITGGISDEQFF
J: TRBJ2-3; V: TRBV10-1; size: once; D: NA; DNA: TGCGCCAGCAGTGAAGGGAGCGGGCTGACAGATACGCAGTATTTT; CDR3: CASSEGSGLTDTQYF
J: TRBJ2-2; V: TRBV9; size: NA; D: NA; DNA: TGTGCCAGCAGCGACCTAAAGACAGCTCCGAACACCGGGGAGCTGTTTTTT; CDR3: CASSDLKTAPNTGELFF
J: TRBJ2-2; V: TRBV4-1; size: NA; D: TRBD2; DNA: TGCGCCAGCAGCCAAGAAGGGTATACCGGGACTAAATCCGGGGAGCTGTTTTTT; CDR3: CASSQEGYTGTKSGELFF
J: TRBJ2-1; V: TRBV27; size: NA; D: TRBD1; DNA: TGTGCCAGCAGTTTACAGGGGGATGAGCAGTTCTTC; CDR3: CASSLQGDEQFF
J: TRBJ2-4; V: TRBV21-1; size: NA; D: NA; DNA: TGTGCCAGCAGCAAAGACGGACGGATGGTGGCCAAAAACATTCAGTACTTC; CDR3: CASSKDGRMVAKNIQYF
J: TRBJ2-7; V: TRBV27; size: NA; D: NA; DNA: TGTGCCAGCAGTCCCTCTGGATCCCCCTACGAGCAGTACTTC; CDR3: CASSPSGSPYEQYF
J: TRBJ2-7; V: TRBV30; size: NA; D: NA; DNA: TGTGCCTGGAGTGTAGAGGGTTTCGGCTACGAGCAGTACTTC; CDR3: CAWSVEGFGYEQYF
J: TRBJ2-7; V: TRBV9; size: NA; D: NA; DNA: TGTGCCAGCAGCGTAAACACAGGAGAGCAGTACTTC; CDR3: CASSVNTGEQYF
J: TRBJ2-1; V: TRBV19; size: NA; D: NA; DNA: TGTGCCAGTAGTATAGAAGCAGGGGAGAATGAGCAGTTCTTC; CDR3: CASSIEAGENEQFF
J: TRBJ2-3; V: TRBV30; size: NA; D: NA; DNA: TGTGCCTGGACTTCAGGGTTTGGAACAGATACGCAGTATTTT; CDR3: CAWTSGFGTDTQYF
J: TRBJ1-2; V: TRBV5-6; size: NA; D: TRBD1; DNA: TGTGCCAGCAGCTTGGCCGAGGGGGCGGCCTATCAGGGCTACACCTTC; CDR3: CASSLAEGAAYQGYTF
J: TRBJ2-1; V: TRBV27; size: NA; D: NA; DNA: TGTGCCAGCAAACCGGGACCGGGGGACTTTGAGCAGTTCTTC; CDR3: CASKPGPGDFEQFF
J: TRBJ1-4; V: TRBV9; size: NA; D: NA; DNA: TGTGCCAGCAGCGTAGGGGGGTATGGTTCTAATGAAAAACTGTTTTTT; CDR3: CASSVGGYGSNEKLFF
J: TRBJ2-3; V: TRBV9; size: NA; D: TRBD2; DNA: TGTGCCAGCAGCCCGAGCGGGGGCCCCACAGATACGCAGTATTTT; CDR3: CASSPSGGPTDTQYF
J: TRBJ2-3; V: TRBV10-3; size: NA; D: TRBD2; DNA: TGTGCCATCAGTGTAGGGGAGGGGACAGATACGCAGTATTTT; CDR3: CAISVGEGTDTQYF
J: TRBJ1-1; V: TRBV19; size: NA; D: TRBD1; DNA: TGTGCCAGCCGGACAGGGACGACTGAAGCTTTCTTT; CDR3: CASRTGTTEAFF
J: TRBJ1-2; V: TRBV6-5; size: NA; D: NA; DNA: TGTGCCAGCAGGCCGGGTTCTTTGTATGGCTACACCTTC; CDR3: CASRPGSLYGYTF
J: TRBJ1-1; V: TRBV28; size: NA; D: NA; DNA: TGTGCCAGCAGTACAGGGATGAACACTGAAGCTTTCTTT; CDR3: CASSTGMNTEAFF
J: TRBJ1-2; V: TRBV4-1; size: NA; D: NA; DNA: TGCGCCAGCAGCCAAGAGACCAGGGCCTATGGCTACACCTTC; CDR3: CASSQETRAYGYTF
J: TRBJ2-1; V: TRBV19; size: once; D: TRBD2; DNA: TGTGCCAGTAGTATCCACCCGGGGCTAGCGGGAGTCAGGAATGAGCAGTTCTTC; CDR3: CASSIHPGLAGVRNEQFF
J: TRBJ2-1; V: TRBV28; size: NA; D: TRBD2; DNA: TGTGCCAGCAGTTCCTCTCGGCGGGGGTCTTACAATGAGCAGTTCTTC; CDR3: CASSSSRRGSYNEQFF
J: TRBJ1-4; V: TRBV14; size: NA; D: NA; DNA: TGTGCCAGCAGCCTTAGAGGTGGGGGTAATGAAAAACTGTTTTTT; CDR3: CASSLRGGGNEKLFF
J: TRBJ2-7; V: TRBV6-5; size: NA; D: NA; DNA: TGTGCCAGCAGTTGGGGGACTGCATACGAGCAGTACTTC; CDR3: CASSWGTAYEQYF
J: TRBJ2-7; V: TRBV25-1; size: NA; D: NA; DNA: TGTGCCAGCAGTGATATGGACAGATCCTACGAGCAGTACTTC; CDR3: CASSDMDRSYEQYF
J: TRBJ2-7; V: TRBV28; size: once; D: NA; DNA: TGTGCCAGCGCCTCGGAGGGATGGCCCGACGAGCAGTACTTC; CDR3: CASASEGWPDEQYF
J: TRBJ1-2; V: TRBV4-1; size: NA; D: NA; DNA: TGCGCCAGCAGCCCGCCCGGTGCAGGACAATCTAACTATGGCTACACCTTC; CDR3: CASSPPGAGQSNYGYTF
J: TRBJ2-5; V: TRBV7-3; size: NA; D: TRBD1; DNA: TGTGCCAGCAGCTCCGCCGGGGACAGGGGCCGGGAGACCCAGTACTTC; CDR3: CASSSAGDRGRETQYF
J: TRBJ1-4; V: TRBV29-1; size: NA; D: NA; DNA: TGCAGCGTTGAAGAGAACAGAATGGGACTGTTTTTT; CDR3: CSVEENRMGLFF
J: TRBJ2-3; V: TRBV12-5; size: NA; D: NA; DNA: TGTGCTAGTGGTTTGTTGGCTGGCACAGATACGCAGTATTTT; CDR3: CASGLLAGTDTQYF
J: TRBJ2-3; V: TRBV14; size: NA; D: NA; DNA: TGTGCCAGCAGCCAAGGTCCGACAGGGAGGACTAGCACAGATACGCAGTATTTT; CDR3: CASSQGPTGRTSTDTQYF
J: TRBJ2-7; V: TRBV19; size: NA; D: TRBD1; DNA: TGTGCCAGTAGTATAGATCTTGGGACAGGGCTGTACGAGCAGTACTTC; CDR3: CASSIDLGTGLYEQYF
J: TRBJ1-4; V: TRBV9; size: NA; D: NA; DNA: TGTGCCAGCAGCGTATCAGGGGTTGAGTATGAAAAACTGTTTTTT; CDR3: CASSVSGVEYEKLFF
J: TRBJ2-7; V: TRBV7-9; size: NA; D: NA; DNA: TGTGCCACAGCCACAGGCTCCTACGAGCAGTACTTC; CDR3: CATATGSYEQYF
J: TRBJ2-5; V: TRBV28; size: NA; D: NA; DNA: TGTGCCAGCACCACCTTATCGTCGTGGGGGAAAGAGACCCAGTACTTC; CDR3: CASTTLSSWGKETQYF
J: TRBJ1-1; V: TRBV19; size: once; D: NA; DNA: TGTGCCAGTACCCTCTCGTGGGGGCAAACTGAAGCTTTCTTT; CDR3: CASTLSWGQTEAFF
J: TRBJ2-3; V: TRBV30; size: NA; D: NA; DNA: TGTGCCTGGAGTGCCCTCGGAGGCGATACGCAGTATTTT; CDR3: CAWSALGGDTQYF
J: TRBJ2-7; V: TRBV7-6; size: once; D: NA; DNA: TGTGCCAGCAGCTTAGCGTCGAGCTACGAGCAGTACTTC; CDR3: CASSLASSYEQYF
J: TRBJ2-7; V: TRBV9; size: NA; D: NA; DNA: TGTGCCAGCAGCGTAGGTTCGGCTACCTACGAGCAGTACTTC; CDR3: CASSVGSATYEQYF